Following are 21 T cell receptor beta chains from one sample sequenced in a study of cytomegalovirus exposure and HLA in healthy donors (dated by TCRdb to about 2017). Library preparation employed the immunoSEQ multiplex PCR assay. For the multiplex PCR, a mixture combining 60 forward primers for TCR Vbeta segments and 13 reverse primers for TCR Jbeta segments was used. The immuneACCESS repertoire file appears here via TCRdb, limited to in-frame rearrangements. These files lack a portion of the clones; in checked studies, under half of the deficit traces to unresolved V genes, and the cause of the others is not known. The sample table records approximately 160,000 clones; just over 75% of these occur just once. About 1.4% of the sample is held by the ten biggest clonotypes. The specimen was PBMCs. The receptors stem from a woman younger than 45 in good health and CMV-seropositive.

This chain joins TRBV30 and TRBJ1-1; D possibly corresponds to TRBD1 (6 bases). The germline V gene encodes CDR1 GTSNPN and CDR2 SVGIG (reference sequence). This CDR3 has 15 amino acids. Trimming pared 0 bases from V and 0 bases from J, leaving 11 bases between. CDR3 region: CAWSVQGLMNTEAFF. The CDR3 region has the DNA TGTGCCTGGAGTGTGCAGGGGCTAATGAACACTGAAGCTTTCTTT.

The CDR3 sequence is CASSLEGRGWDNEQFF. The CDR3 DNA reads as TGTGCCAGCAGCTTGGAGGGGAGGGGGTGGGACAATGAGCAGTTCTTC. V is TRBV5-6 and J is TRBJ2-1; tentatively, D is TRBD2 (7 bases). The CDR3 extends over 16 amino acids. V was cut by 0 bases and J by 5 bases, with 15 bases left in between. The germline gives CDR1 SGHDT, CDR2 YYEEEE.

The chain is built from TRBV6-1 and TRBJ2-7; no definite D call. The CDR3 spans 13 residues. Germline assignment: CDR1 MNHNS and CDR2 SASEGT. Trimming left V 4 bases short and J 9 bases short, with 16 bases between. In DNA, the CDR3 is TGTGCCAGCAGTGCCGTTCCCCTAGAAGCGCAGTACTTC. Its translation: CASSAVPLEAQYF.

V is TRBV5-6 and J is TRBJ1-1, with 9 positions matching TRBD1. J lost 5 bases, V lost 4 bases, and 9 bases had no gene match. CDR3 length: 15 amino acids. The germline CDR1 and CDR2 sequences are SGHDT and YYEEEE. In nucleotides, the CDR3 is TGTGCCAGCAGCCCTACAGGGGGCGCGGGGACTGAAGCTTTCTTT. It yields the protein CASSPTGGAGTEAFF. The variable domain in full, with the rest retrieved from reference TRBV5-6 and TRBJ1-1, is DAGVTQSPTHLIKTRGQQVTLRCSPKSGHDTVSWYQQALGQGPQFIFQYYEEEERQRGNFPDRFSGHQFPNYSSELNVNALLLGDSALYLCASSPTGGAGTEAFFGQGTRLTVV.

The rearrangement joins TRBV30 to TRBJ2-5, with 8 bases fitting TRBD1. The CDR3 loop spans 12 amino acids. The V segment lost 4 bases and the J segment 5 bases; nucleotides outside the gene matches: 3. Per germline, CDR1 GTSNPN and CDR2 SVGIG (reference sequence). In DNA, the CDR3 is TGTGCCTGGACAGGGGGCGTGGAGACCCAGTACTTC. It is translated as CAWTGGVETQYF.

V and J are TRBV5-4 and TRBJ2-7, with 9 bases identical to TRBD2. The CDR3 extends over 15 amino acids. Per germline, CDR1 SGHNT and CDR2 YYREEE (reference sequence). Unmatched junction bases numbered 3, after V lost 0 bases and J lost 2 bases. In nucleotides, the CDR3 is TGTGCCAGCAGCTTGGGAGCTAGCGGGGCCTACGAGCAGTACTTC. Translated: CASSLGASGAYEQYF.

The rearrangement joins TRBV6-5 to TRBJ1-2, with 7 bases identical to TRBD1. Germline assignment: CDR1 MNHEY and CDR2 SVGAGI. This CDR3 has 13 amino acids. J gave up 7 bases and V 4 bases, and 6 bases lay outside the gene matches. CDR3 sequence (DNA): TGTGCCAGCAGTTTCCGGACAGGCGGTGGCTACACCTTC. Translated: CASSFRTGGGYTF.

V gene TRBV9 combines with J gene TRBJ2-2; the D gene is possibly TRBD1 (5 bases). The CDR3 totals 15 residues. V was shortened by 2 bases and J by 0 bases, with 8 bases between the two germline ends. Per germline, CDR1 SGDLS and CDR2 YYNGEE. This chain's CDR3 is CASSVAGSNTGELFF. In DNA, the CDR3 is TGTGCCAGCAGCGTCGCAGGGTCGAACACCGGGGAGCTGTTTTTT.

This clone was counted between two and nine times. CDR3 nucleotide sequence: TGCAGCGTTGAAGTTTTAACAGGGGATGGCTACACCTTC. As protein: CSVEVLTGDGYTF. The J gene is TRBJ1-2, the V gene TRBV29-1, with 7 bases fitting TRBD1. V was pared by 1 base and J by 6 bases, with 5 bases of the junction left unmatched. This CDR3 contains 13 residues. The germline gives CDR1 SQVTM, CDR2 ANQGSEA.

The chain joins TRBV7-2 to TRBJ2-1; the D gene is possibly TRBD2 (5 bases). Germline values: CDR1 SGHTA, CDR2 FQGNSA. The CDR3 totals 16 residues. Trimming removed 5 bases from V and 0 bases from J, with 14 bases in between. The CDR3 nucleotides are TGTGCCAGCAGCCGCACGGACTCGAGCTCCTACAATGAGCAGTTCTTC. This codes for CASSRTDSSSYNEQFF.

The chain employs TRBV2 and TRBJ1-2, with D unresolved. The CDR3 runs 12 residues. Germline loops: CDR1 SNHLY, CDR2 FYNNEI. V was shortened by 5 bases and J by 7 bases, with 11 bases between the two germline ends. CDR3 loop: CASSTTTAGYTF. The DNA for the CDR3 is TGTGCCAGCAGTACCACAACCGCTGGCTACACCTTC. The variable domain in full, with the rest retrieved from reference TRBV2 and TRBJ1-2, is EPEVTQTPSHQVTQMGQEVILRCVPISNHLYFYWYRQILGQKVEFLVSFYNNEISEKSEIFDDQFSVERPDGSNFTLKIRSTKLEDSAMYFCASSTTTAGYTFGSGTRLTVV.

The chain combines TRBV7-9 with TRBJ2-1; D gene uncertain. This CDR3 spans 11 amino acids. V shed 7 bases and J shed 4 bases, with 5 bases lying between them. Germline CDR1 reads SEHNR; CDR2 reads FQNEAQ (reference sequence). In nucleotides, the CDR3 is TGTGCCAGCACCAGTTACAATGAGCAGTTCTTC. It specifies CASTSYNEQFF.

This sequence joins TRBV6-1 and TRBJ2-7, with 8 bases lining up with TRBD2. This CDR3 region has 17 residues. Germline loops: CDR1 MNHNS, CDR2 SASEGT. V shed 4 bases and J 4 bases; nucleotides not matched to a gene: 15. CDR3 amino acids: CASSGGLGAASGYEQYF. In nucleotides, the CDR3 is TGTGCCAGCAGTGGGGGGCTAGGTGCGGCTAGCGGGTACGAGCAGTACTTC.

The rearrangement joins TRBV10-3 to TRBJ2-3; no clear D. Germline lookup yields CDR1 ENHRY and CDR2 SYGVKD. The V and J ends lost 3 bases and 14 bases respectively, with 12 bases between them. This CDR3 is built from 11 residues. The CDR3 nucleotides read TGTGCCATCAGTGAACAGAACCAGCTGTATTTT. This codes for CAISEQNQLYF.

The V and J genes are TRBV5-4 and TRBJ1-3, with TRBD1 matching 10 bases. This CDR3 has 16 amino acids. V trimming: 4 bases; J trimming: 4 bases; junction bases outside the gene matches: 8. Germline V CDR1 and CDR2: SGHNT, YYREEE (reference sequence). CDR3 nucleotides: TGTGCCAGCAGCCCGAGAGGGACAGGGGACGGAAACACCATATATTTT. Its protein is CASSPRGTGDGNTIYF. Looking up the rest from reference TRBV5-4 and TRBJ1-3 gives the full variable domain: ETGVTQSPTHLIKTRGQQVTLRCSSQSGHNTVSWYQQALGQGPQFIFQYYREEENGRGNFPPRFSGLQFPNYSSELNVNALELDDSALYLCASSPRGTGDGNTIYFGEGSWLTVV.

CDR3 nucleotides: TGTGCCAGCAGCTTTAGCGGTGGGGGATACAATGAGCAGTTCTTC. This sequence encodes CASSFSGGGYNEQFF. V usage is TRBV9 and J usage is TRBJ2-1; tentatively, D is TRBD2 (6 bases). Deletions cut 4 bases from V and 4 bases from J, with 15 bases between. CDR1 is SGDLS and CDR2 is YYNGEE in the germline V gene. This CDR3 comprises 15 residues.

This chain connects TRBV27 to TRBJ2-7; TRBD1 aligns across 10 bases. The CDR3 totals 14 residues. Germline V gene sequence: CDR1 MNHEY, CDR2 SMNVEV (reference sequence). Losses at the gene ends were 8 bases for V and 6 bases for J; bases not matched to a gene: 10. CDR3 region: CASRSRQGAFEQYF. For the CDR3, the DNA is TGTGCCAGCCGAAGTCGACAGGGGGCTTTCGAGCAGTACTTC.

The rearrangement uses TRBV5-1 and TRBJ2-4; TRBD2 agrees at 9 bases. The J segment lost 3 bases and the V segment lost 1 base, leaving 5 bases of the junction unmatched. This CDR3 is built from 16 residues. Germline V gene lookup returns CDR1 SGHRS and CDR2 YFSETQ. CDR3 residues: CASSLRLREGKNIQYF. The CDR3 DNA is TGCGCCAGCAGCTTGAGGCTGCGGGAGGGCAAAAACATTCAGTACTTC.

The V call is TRBV6-5, the J call TRBJ1-2, with 8 bases fitting TRBD1. Germline V gene sequence: CDR1 MNHEY, CDR2 SVGAGI. This CDR3 spans 14 amino acids. After removal of 0 bases from V and 7 bases from J, the junction contained 4 bases not matched to a gene. The CDR3 protein is CASSYSAGGSGYTF. Here the CDR3 DNA reads TGTGCCAGCAGTTACTCGGCAGGGGGCTCTGGCTACACCTTC.

The rearrangement joins TRBV11-3 to TRBJ1-4; 9 nucleotides agree with TRBD1. CDR1 and CDR2 (germline): SGHNT, YENEEA. The trim removed 5 bases at V and 3 bases at J, leaving 4 bases unmatched. This CDR3 comprises 15 residues. In DNA, the CDR3 is TGTGCCAGCAGCCGAAGGACAGGGGCTAATGAAAAACTGTTTTTT. Translation gives CASSRRTGANEKLFF.

The V call is TRBV11-2, the J call TRBJ2-2; D unresolved. CDR1 is SGHAT and CDR2 is FQNNGV in the germline V gene. Trimming removed 0 bases at V and 6 bases at J, with 8 bases between. The CDR3 loop spans 14 amino acids. The CDR3 region has the DNA TGTGCCAGCAGCTTAGATCTAACCCCCGGGGAGCTGTTTTTT. As protein: CASSLDLTPGELFF.